This T cell receptor beta chain was retrieved from a study of blood T cell repertoires in COVID-19. On the study more broadly: Sample material is recorded as cDNA or gDNA derived from T cells, B-cell-depleted T cells, or PBMCs.

The CDR3 contains 12 residues. Trimming shortened V by 6 bases and J by 0 bases, and 5 bases separated the two germline ends. From germline, CDR1 is MDHEN and CDR2 SYDVKM. Libraries were prepared by immunoSEQ multiplex PCR; TCRdb keeps only in-frame clonotypes and omits some of them. The sample comprises 60,000 to 85,000 clones, over 75% of which are singletons, and roughly 7.3% rests with the top ten. The chain recombines TRBV28 with TRBJ1-1; D ambiguous. This clonotype was sampled from a man in his forties with COVID-19, enrolled during active disease. Source material: peripheral blood. This chain's CDR3 is CASSRMNTEAFF. Written as DNA, the CDR3 is TGTGCCAGCAGCAGGATGAACACTGAAGCTTTCTTT.